The clone carrying this T cell receptor beta chain was observed many times. TCRdb used MiXCR to reprocess the RT-PCR reads, holding one entry per CDR3 protein. The table shows about 680,000 distinct CDR3 sequences, with 13% to 15% occurring only once. The V end lost 4 bases, the J end lost 0 bases, and 13 bases lay between the germline ends. From germline, CDR1 is SGHAT and CDR2 FQNNGV. The CDR3 is 16 amino acids. The J gene is TRBJ2-1, the V gene TRBV11-2; TRBD2 is a possible D gene (6 bases). This TCR derives from a female donor in good health, serving as a healthy control. Sample: memory CD4+ T cells from blood. The CDR3 DNA sequence: TGTGCCAGCAGCTCCGCCCGGGGGAGCTCCTACAATGAGCAGTTCTTC. Residues: CASSSARGSSYNEQFF.